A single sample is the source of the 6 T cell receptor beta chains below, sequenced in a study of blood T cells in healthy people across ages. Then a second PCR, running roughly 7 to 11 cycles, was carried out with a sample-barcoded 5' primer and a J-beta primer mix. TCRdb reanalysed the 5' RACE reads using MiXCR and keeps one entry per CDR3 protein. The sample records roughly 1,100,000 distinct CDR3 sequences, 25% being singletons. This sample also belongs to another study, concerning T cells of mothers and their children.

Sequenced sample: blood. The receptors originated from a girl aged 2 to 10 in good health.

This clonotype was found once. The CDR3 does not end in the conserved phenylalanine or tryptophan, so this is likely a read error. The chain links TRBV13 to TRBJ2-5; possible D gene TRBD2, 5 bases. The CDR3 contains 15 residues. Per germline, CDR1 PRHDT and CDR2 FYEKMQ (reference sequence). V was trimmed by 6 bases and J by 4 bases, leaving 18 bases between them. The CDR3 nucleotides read TGTGCCAGCAGTCTACGGACTTACCCACGAGAGACCCAGTACCTC. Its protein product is CASSLRTYPRETQYL.

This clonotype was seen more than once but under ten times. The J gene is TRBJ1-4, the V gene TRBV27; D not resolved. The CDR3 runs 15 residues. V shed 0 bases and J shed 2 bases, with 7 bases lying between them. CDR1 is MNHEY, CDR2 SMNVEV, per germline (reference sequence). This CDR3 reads CASSLSEGTNEKLFF. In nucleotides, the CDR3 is TGTGCCAGCAGTTTATCCGAGGGCACTAATGAAAAACTGTTTTTT.

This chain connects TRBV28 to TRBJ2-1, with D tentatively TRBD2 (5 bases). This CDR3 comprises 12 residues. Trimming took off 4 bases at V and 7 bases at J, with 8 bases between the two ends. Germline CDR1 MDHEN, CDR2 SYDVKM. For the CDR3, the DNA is TGTGCCAGCAGTTCAACTAGGAATGAGCAGTTCTTC. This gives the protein CASSSTRNEQFF.

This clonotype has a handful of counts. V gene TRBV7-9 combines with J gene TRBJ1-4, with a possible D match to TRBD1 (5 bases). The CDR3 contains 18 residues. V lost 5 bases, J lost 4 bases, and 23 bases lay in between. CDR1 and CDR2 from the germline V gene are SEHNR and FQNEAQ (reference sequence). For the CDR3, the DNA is TGTGCCAGCAGCACCAGACAGCGGGTCGGTCTTGGTAATGAAAAACTGTTTTTT. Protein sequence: CASSTRQRVGLGNEKLFF.

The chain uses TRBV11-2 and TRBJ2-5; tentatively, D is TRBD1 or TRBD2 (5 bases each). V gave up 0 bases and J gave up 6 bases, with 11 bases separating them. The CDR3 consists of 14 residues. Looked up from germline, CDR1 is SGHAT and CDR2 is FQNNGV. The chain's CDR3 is CASSLDERGKTQYF. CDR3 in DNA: TGTGCCAGCAGCTTAGATGAGAGGGGCAAGACCCAGTACTTC.

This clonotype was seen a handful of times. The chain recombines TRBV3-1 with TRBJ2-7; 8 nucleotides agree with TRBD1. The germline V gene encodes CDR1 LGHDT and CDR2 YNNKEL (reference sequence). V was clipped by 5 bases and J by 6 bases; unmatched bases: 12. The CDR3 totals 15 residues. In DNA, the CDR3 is TGTGCCAGCAGCGCCCGGACAGGGCCCCTTTCCGAGCAGTACTTC. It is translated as CASSARTGPLSEQYF.